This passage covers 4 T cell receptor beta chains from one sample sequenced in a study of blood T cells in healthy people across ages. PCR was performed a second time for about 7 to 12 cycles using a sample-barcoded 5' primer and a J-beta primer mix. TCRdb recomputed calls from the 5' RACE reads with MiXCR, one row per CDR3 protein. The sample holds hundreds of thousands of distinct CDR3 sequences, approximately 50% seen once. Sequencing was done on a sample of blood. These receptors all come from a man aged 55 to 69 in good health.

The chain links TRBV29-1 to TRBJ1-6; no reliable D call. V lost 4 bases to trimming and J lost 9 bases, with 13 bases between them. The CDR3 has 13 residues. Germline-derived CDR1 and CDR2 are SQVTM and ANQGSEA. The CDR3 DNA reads TGCAGCGTTGCGGGTCCTCCAGGTTCACCCCTCCACTTT. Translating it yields CSVAGPPGSPLHF.

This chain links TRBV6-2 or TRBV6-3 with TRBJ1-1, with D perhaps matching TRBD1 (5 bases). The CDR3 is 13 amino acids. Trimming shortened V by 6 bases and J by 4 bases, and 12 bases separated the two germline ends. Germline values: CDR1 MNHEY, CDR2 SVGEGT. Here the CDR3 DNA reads TGTGCCAGCAGAGACGATCAGGGCACTGAAGCTTTCTTT. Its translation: CASRDDQGTEAFF.

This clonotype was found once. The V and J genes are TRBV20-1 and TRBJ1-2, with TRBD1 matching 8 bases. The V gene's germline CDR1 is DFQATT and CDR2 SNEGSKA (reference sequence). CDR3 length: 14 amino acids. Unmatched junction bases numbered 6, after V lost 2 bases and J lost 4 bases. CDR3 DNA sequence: TGCAGTGCTAGAAAACAGGGGGAACCCTATGGCTACACCTTC. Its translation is CSARKQGEPYGYTF.

This chain's CDR3 is CASSGEGWGPQHF. The CDR3 nucleotides are TGTGCCAGCAGTGGTGAGGGGTGGGGGCCCCAGCATTTT. The rearrangement uses TRBV2 and TRBJ1-5, with TRBD1 as a possible D gene (5 bases). This CDR3 has 13 amino acids. Trimming shortened V by 4 bases and J by 9 bases, and 13 bases separated the two germline ends. CDR1 and CDR2 from the germline V gene are SNHLY and FYNNEI.